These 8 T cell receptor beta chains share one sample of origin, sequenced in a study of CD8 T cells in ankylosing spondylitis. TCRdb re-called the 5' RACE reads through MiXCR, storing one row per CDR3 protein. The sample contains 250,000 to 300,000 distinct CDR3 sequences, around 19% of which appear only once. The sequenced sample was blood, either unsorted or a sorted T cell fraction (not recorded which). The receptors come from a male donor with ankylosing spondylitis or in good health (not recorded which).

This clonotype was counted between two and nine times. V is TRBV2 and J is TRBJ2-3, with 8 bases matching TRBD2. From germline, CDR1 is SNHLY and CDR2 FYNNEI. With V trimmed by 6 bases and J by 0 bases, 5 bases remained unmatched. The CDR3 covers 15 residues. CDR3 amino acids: CASRRGAPSTDTQYF. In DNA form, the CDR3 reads TGTGCCAGCAGGCGGGGGGCGCCCAGCACAGATACGCAGTATTTT.

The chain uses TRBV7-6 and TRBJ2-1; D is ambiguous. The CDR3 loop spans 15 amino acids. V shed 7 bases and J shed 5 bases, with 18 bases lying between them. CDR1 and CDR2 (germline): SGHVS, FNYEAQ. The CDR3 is CASTVQATPDNEQFF. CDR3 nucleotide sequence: TGTGCCAGCACCGTCCAGGCCACCCCTGACAATGAGCAGTTCTTC.

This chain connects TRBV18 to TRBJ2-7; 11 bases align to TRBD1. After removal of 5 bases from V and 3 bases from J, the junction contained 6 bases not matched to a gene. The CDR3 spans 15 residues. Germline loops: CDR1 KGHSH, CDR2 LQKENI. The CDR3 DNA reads TGTGCCAGCTCATCGGACAGGGGGCTATACTACGAGCAGTACGTC. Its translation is CASSSDRGLYYEQYV.

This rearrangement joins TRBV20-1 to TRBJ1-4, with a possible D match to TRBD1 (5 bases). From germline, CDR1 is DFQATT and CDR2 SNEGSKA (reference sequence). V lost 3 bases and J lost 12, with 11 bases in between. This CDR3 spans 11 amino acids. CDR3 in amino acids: CSARPGRELFF. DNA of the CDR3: TGCAGTGCTAGGCCGGGACGGGAACTGTTTTTT.

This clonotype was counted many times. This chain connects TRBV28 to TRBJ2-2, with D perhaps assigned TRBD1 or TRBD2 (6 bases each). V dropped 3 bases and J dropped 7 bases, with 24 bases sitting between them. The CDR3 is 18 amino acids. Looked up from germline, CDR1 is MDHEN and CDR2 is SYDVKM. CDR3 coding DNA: TGTGCCAGCAGTTTGAGGTTGTTTTCCAACAGGGAGGACGGGGAGCTGTTTTTT. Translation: CASSLRLFSNREDGELFF.

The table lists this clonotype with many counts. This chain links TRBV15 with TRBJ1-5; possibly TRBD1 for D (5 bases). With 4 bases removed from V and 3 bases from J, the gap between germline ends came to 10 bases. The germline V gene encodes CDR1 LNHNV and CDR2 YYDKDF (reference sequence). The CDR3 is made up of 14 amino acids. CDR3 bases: TGTGCCACCAGCACTGAGGACACCAATCAGCCCCAGCATTTT. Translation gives CATSTEDTNQPQHF. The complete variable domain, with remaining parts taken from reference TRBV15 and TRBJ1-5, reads DAMVIQNPRYQVTQFGKPVTLSCSQTLNHNVMYWYQQKSSQAPKLLFHYYDKDFNNEADTPDNFQSRRPNTSFCFLDIRSPGLGDTAMYLCATSTEDTNQPQHFGDGTRLSIL.

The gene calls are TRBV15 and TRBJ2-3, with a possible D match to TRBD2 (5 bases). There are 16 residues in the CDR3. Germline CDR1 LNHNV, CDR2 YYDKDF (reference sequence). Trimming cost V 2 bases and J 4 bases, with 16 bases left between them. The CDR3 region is CATSRIASSSSDTQYF. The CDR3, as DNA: TGTGCCACCAGCAGAATCGCTAGTTCTAGCTCAGATACGCAGTATTTT.

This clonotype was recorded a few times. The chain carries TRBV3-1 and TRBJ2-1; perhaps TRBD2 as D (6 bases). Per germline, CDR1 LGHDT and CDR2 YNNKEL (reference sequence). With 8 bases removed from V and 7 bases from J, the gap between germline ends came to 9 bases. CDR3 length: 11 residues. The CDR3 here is CASGRLNEQFF. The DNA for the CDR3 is TGTGCCAGCGGGAGGTTAAATGAGCAGTTCTTC.